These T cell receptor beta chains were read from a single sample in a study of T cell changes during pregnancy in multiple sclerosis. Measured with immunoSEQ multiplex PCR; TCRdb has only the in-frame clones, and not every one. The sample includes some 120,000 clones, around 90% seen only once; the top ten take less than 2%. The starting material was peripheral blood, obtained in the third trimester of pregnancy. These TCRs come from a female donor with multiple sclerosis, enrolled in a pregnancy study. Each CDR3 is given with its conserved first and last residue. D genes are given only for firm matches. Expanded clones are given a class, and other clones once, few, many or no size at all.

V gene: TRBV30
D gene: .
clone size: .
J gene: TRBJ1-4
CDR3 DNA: TGTGCCTGGAGTGTACAGGACCGGAATGAAAAACTGTTTTTT
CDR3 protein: CAWSVQDRNEKLFF

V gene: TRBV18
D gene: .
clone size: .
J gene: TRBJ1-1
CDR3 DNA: TGTGCCAGCTCCTGGGAAGGGGCAAGGAGGAACACTGAAGCTTTCTTT
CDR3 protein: CASSWEGARRNTEAFF

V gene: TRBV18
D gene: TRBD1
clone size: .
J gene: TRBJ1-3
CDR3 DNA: TGTGCCAGCTCACGGAAGGACAGGATCCCTGGAAACACCATATATTTT
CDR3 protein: CASSRKDRIPGNTIYF

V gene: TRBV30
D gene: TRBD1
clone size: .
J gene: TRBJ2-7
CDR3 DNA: TGTGCCTGGGAGCCCTCCGGGACAGCTCTTTACGAGCAGTACTTC
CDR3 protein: CAWEPSGTALYEQYF

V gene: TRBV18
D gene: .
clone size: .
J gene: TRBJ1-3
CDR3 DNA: TGTGCCAGCTCACGGCTCGGGGGATACGGAAACACCATATATTTT
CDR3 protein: CASSRLGGYGNTIYF

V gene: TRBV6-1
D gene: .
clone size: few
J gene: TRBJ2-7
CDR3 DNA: TGTGCCAGCAGTGGAAGGGGGCAGTACTTC
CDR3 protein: CASSGRGQYF

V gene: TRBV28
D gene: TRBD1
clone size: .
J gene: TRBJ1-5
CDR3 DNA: TGTGCCAGCAGTTTTGAGGGCAGGGGGAGACCCGATCAGCCCCAGCATTTT
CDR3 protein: CASSFEGRGRPDQPQHF

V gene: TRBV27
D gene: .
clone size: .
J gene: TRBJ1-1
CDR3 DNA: TGTGCCAGCAGTCCCTTCAGGATGAACACTGAAGCTTTCTTT
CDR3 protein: CASSPFRMNTEAFF

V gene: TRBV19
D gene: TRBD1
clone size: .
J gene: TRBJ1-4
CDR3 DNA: TGTGCCAGTGGGGGACAGGGAGCGCGTAATGAAAAACTGTTTTTT
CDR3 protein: CASGGQGARNEKLFF

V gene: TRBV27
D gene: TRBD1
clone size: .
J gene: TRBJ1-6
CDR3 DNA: TGTGCCAGCAGGGGACAGGGGGCGAATTCACCCCTCCACTTT
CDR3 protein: CASRGQGANSPLHF

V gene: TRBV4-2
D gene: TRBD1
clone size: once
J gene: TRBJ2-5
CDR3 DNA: TGTGCCAGCAGCCAAGTCAGGGGGGAGACCCAGTACTTC
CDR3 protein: CASSQVRGETQYF

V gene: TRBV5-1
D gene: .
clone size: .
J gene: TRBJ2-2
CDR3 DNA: TGCGCCAGCAGCTTGCATCTCGGCGGGGAGCTGTTTTTT
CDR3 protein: CASSLHLGGELFF

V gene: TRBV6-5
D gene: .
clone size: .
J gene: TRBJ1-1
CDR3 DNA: TGTGCCAGCAACAACCCACATCGGGGCACTGAAGCTTTCTTT
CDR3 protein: CASNNPHRGTEAFF

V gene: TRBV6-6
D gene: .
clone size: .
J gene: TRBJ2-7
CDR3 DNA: TGTGCCAGCAGTAGCCGTTTACAGAGCCACTACGAGCAGTACTTC
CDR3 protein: CASSSRLQSHYEQYF

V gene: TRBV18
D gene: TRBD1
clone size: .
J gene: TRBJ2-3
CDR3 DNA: TGTGCCAGCTCATCACAGACAGGGATTAGGACAGATACGCAGTATTTT
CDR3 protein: CASSSQTGIRTDTQYF

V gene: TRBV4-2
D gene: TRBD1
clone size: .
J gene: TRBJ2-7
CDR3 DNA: TGTGCCAGCAGCCTTGGTTGGGACAGGGAGTCCTACGAGCAGTACTTC
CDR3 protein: CASSLGWDRESYEQYF

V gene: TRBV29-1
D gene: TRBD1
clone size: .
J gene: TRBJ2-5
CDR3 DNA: TGCAGCGTTGCTCTCGACAGGGGAGAGACCCAGTACTTC
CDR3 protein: CSVALDRGETQYF

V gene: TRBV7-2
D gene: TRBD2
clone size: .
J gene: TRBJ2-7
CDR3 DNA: TGTGCCAGCAGCTTATTACTAGCGGGGCCCCTCTCCTACGAGCAGTACTTC
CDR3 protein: CASSLLLAGPLSYEQYF

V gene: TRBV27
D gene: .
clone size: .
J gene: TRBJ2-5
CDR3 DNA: TGTGCCAGCAGTTCCTTGGTAAAGGGGGTGGTGGAGACCCAGTACTTC
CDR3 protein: CASSSLVKGVVETQYF

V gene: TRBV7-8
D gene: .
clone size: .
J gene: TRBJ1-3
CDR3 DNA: TGTGCCAGCAGTACCATAGCAAGCGGGAACACCATATATTTT
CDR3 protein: CASSTIASGNTIYF

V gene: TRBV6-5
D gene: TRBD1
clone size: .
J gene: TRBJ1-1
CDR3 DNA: TGTGCCAGCATCCGACAGGGTTCCGTAACTGAAGCTTTCTTT
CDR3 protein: CASIRQGSVTEAFF

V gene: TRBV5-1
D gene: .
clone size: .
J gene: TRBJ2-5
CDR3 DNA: TGCGCCAGCAGCTTGGCTGATCGGGATGTCGAGACCCAGTACTTC
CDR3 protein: CASSLADRDVETQYF

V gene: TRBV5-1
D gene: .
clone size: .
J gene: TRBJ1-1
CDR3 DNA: TGCGCCAGCAGCTCCCTAGGTGAGACTGAAGCTTTCTTT
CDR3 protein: CASSSLGETEAFF

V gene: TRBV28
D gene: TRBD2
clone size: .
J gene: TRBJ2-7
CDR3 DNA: TGTGCCAGCAGACAGCGGGGGGGCTCCTACGAGCAGTACTTC
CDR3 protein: CASRQRGGSYEQYF

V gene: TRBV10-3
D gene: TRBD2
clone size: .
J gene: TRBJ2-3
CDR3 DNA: TGTGCCATCAGTGAGTCCCCGGGAGGGACAGATACGCAGTATTTT
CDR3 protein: CAISESPGGTDTQYF

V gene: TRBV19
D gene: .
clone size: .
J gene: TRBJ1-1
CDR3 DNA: TGTGCCAGTAGTACGACAGTGAACACTGAAGCTTTCTTT
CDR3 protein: CASSTTVNTEAFF

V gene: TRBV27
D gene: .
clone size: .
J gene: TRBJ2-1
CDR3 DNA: TGTGTCCTAGGGCAGGACTCCTTTAATGAGCAGTTCTTC
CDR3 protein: CVLGQDSFNEQFF

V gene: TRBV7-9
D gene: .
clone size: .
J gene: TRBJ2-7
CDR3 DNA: TGTGCCAGCAGCCAGGAGGGGGACAGCTCCTACGAGCAGTACTTC
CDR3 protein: CASSQEGDSSYEQYF

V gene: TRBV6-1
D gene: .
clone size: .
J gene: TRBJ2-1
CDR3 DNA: TGTGCCAGCAGTGAAGAAGTGAGGGCCCTAGGCGCCGGCGATGAGCAGTTCTTC
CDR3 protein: CASSEEVRALGAGDEQFF

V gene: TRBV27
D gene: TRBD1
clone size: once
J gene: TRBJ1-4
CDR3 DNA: TGTGCCAGCAGTTTTTCAGGGGGCCGGGAAAAACTGTTTTTT
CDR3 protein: CASSFSGGREKLFF

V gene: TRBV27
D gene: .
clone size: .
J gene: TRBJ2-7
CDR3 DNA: TGTGCCAGCAGTCGGCTGTCAGGGTCCTACGAGCAGTACTTC
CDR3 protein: CASSRLSGSYEQYF

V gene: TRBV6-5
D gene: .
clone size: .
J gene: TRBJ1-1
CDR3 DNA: TGTGCCAGCAGTCCACTCGGCGGGGGGGGTGAAGCTTTCTTT
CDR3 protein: CASSPLGGGGEAFF

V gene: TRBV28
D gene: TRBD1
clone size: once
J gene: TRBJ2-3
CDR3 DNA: TGTGCCAGCAGTTTGTCCGGGACAGTCACAGATACGCAGTATTTT
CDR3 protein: CASSLSGTVTDTQYF

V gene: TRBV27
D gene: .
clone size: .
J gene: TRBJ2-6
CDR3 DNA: TGTGCCAGCAGTTCCAGGGCCCCTCAGACTGGGGCCAACGTCCTGACTTTC
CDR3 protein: CASSSRAPQTGANVLTF

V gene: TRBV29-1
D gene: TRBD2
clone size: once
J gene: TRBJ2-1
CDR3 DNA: TGCAGCGTTTCCGGGACTATACTTAATGAGCAGTTCTTC
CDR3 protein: CSVSGTILNEQFF

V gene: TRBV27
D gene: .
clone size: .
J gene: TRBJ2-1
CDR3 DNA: TGTGCCAGCAGTCCGAGGACACTCACCTACAATGAGCAGTTCTTC
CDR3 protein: CASSPRTLTYNEQFF

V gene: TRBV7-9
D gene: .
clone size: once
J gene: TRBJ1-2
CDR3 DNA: TGTGCCAGCAGCCCTCGGACAGCGAACTATGGCTACACCTTC
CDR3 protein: CASSPRTANYGYTF

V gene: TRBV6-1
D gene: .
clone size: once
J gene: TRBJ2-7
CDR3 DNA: TGTGCCAGCAGGGGCACCTCCTACGAGCAGTACTTC
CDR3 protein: CASRGTSYEQYF

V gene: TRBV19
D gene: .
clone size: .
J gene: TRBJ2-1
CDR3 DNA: TGTGCCAGTAGATCCCCCGGAGGGGGCAGCTCCTACAATGAGCAGTTCTTC
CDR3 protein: CASRSPGGGSSYNEQFF

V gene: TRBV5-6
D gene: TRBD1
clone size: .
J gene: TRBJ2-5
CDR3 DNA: TGTGCCAGCAGCCTGGGGCCAGGGGGGACCCAGTACTTC
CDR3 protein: CASSLGPGGTQYF

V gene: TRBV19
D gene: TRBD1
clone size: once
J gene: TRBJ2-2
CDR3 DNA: TGTGCCAGTAGGGGACAGGGCATAGTAACCGGGGAGCTGTTTTTT
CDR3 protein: CASRGQGIVTGELFF

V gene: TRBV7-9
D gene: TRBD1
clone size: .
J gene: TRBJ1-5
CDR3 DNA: TGTGCCAGCAGCTTTTGGGACAGCCGTCGCAATCAGCCCCAGCATTTT
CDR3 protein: CASSFWDSRRNQPQHF

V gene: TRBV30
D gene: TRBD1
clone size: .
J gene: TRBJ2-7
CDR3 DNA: TGTGCCTGGAGTCCACCTTACAGGGGGCGACTTTACGAGCAGTACTTC
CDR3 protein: CAWSPPYRGRLYEQYF

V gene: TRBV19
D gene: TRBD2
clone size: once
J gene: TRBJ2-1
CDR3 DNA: TGTGCCAGTAGTATTAGCGGGGGGTTGTACAATGAGCAGTTCTTC
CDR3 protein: CASSISGGLYNEQFF

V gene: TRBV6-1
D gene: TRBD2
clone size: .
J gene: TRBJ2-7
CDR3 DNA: TGTGCCAGCAGTGGGGGGACTAGAGCCTACGAGCAGTACTTC
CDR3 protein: CASSGGTRAYEQYF

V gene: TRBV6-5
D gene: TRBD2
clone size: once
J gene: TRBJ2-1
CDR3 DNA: TGTGCCAGCAGCCGCGGGAGCGCCAATGAGCAGTTCTTC
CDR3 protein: CASSRGSANEQFF

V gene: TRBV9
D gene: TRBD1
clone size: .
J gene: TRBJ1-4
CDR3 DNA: TGTGCCAGCAGCGTTTATTCCGGGACAGGGGACGAAAAACTGTTTTTT
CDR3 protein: CASSVYSGTGDEKLFF

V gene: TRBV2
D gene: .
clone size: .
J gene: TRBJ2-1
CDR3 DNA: TGTGCCAGCAGTGATCTGCGGGATGAGCAGTTCTTC
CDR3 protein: CASSDLRDEQFF

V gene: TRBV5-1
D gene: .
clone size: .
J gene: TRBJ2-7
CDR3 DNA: TGCGCCAGCAGCTCAGGTCCTTCGACCAAGTACGAGCAGTACTTC
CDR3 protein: CASSSGPSTKYEQYF

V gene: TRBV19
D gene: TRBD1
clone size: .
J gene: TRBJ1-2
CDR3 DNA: TGTGCCAGTAGTACGCCGACAGGGGATTACTATGGCTACACCTTC
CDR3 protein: CASSTPTGDYYGYTF

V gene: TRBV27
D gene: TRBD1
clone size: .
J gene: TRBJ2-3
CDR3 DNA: TGTGCCAGCAGACCTCGACAGGGGGTCTCAGATACGCAGTATTTT
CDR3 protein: CASRPRQGVSDTQYF

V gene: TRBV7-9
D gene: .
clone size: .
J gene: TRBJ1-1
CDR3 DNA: TGTGCCAGCAGCTTAACGGGGGGTGAAGCTTTCTTT
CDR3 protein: CASSLTGGEAFF

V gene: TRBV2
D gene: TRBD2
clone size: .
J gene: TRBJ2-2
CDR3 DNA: TGTGCCAGCAGTGCTAGCGGGGGGGCCCCGAACACCGGGGAGCTGTTTTTT
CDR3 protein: CASSASGGAPNTGELFF